The 13 T cell receptor beta chains below come from one sample, sequenced in a study of T cells after yellow fever vaccination. Each CDR3 protein is one row after TCRdb ran MiXCR on the 5' RACE reads. The sample has fewer than 450,000 distinct CDR3 sequences, about 4% seen once. Sequencing was performed on PBMCs, taken 5 days after the yellow fever booster vaccination. Every receptor here comes from a young man who received the YFV17D yellow fever vaccine.

This CDR3 is CSARGDSGELFF. The CDR3 bases are TGCAGTGCTAGGGGGGACTCCGGGGAGCTGTTTTTT. The chain has TRBV20-1 and TRBJ2-2; possibly TRBD2 for D (6 bases). V dropped 3 bases and J dropped 6 bases, with 8 bases sitting between them. This CDR3 comprises 12 residues. Germline values: CDR1 DFQATT, CDR2 SNEGSKA (reference sequence).

This clonotype has at least ten counts. The CDR3 DNA is TGTGCCAGCAGCCAAGGTCGGGAGAGCACAGATACGCAGTATTTT. The encoded protein is CASSQGRESTDTQYF. The gene calls are TRBV4-2 and TRBJ2-3, with a possible D match to TRBD2 (6 bases). CDR1 LGHNA and CDR2 YNFKEQ come from the germline V gene. The V end was cut by 1 base, the J end by 0 bases, with 8 bases between. The CDR3 runs 15 residues.

In its sample, this clonotype was seen many times. This rearrangement joins TRBV6-1 to TRBJ1-2; unclear D gene. This CDR3 region has 14 residues. V was pared by 2 bases and J by 6 bases, with 13 bases between. The V gene's germline CDR1 is MNHNS and CDR2 SASEGT. DNA of the CDR3: TGTGCCAGCAGTGAACGCGGCCGAGTACATGGCTACACCTTC. It yields the protein CASSERGRVHGYTF.

This chain uses TRBV7-2 with TRBJ1-5, with D possibly TRBD1 on 6 matching bases. CDR3 size: 17 residues. Germline assignment: CDR1 SGHTA and CDR2 FQGNSA. V was cut by 5 bases and J by 1 base, with 18 bases left in between. CDR3 protein: CASSLKRGEGSNQPQHF. CDR3 nucleotides: TGTGCCAGCAGCCTCAAAAGGGGGGAGGGGAGCAATCAGCCCCAGCATTTT.

This clonotype was seen just once. V and J are TRBV29-1 and TRBJ2-1; TRBD2 matches 9 bases. This CDR3 spans 14 amino acids. V dropped 6 bases and J dropped 8; count of bases not matched to a gene: 11. CDR1 SQVTM and CDR2 ANQGSEA come from the germline V gene. CDR3 region: CSVTRGGPGDEQFF. Written as DNA, the CDR3 is TGCAGCGTGACGCGGGGGGGCCCCGGCGATGAGCAGTTCTTC.

This clonotype appeared many times. The rearrangement uses TRBV5-4 and TRBJ1-6; the match to TRBD1 covers 7 bases. With V trimmed by 0 bases and J by 10 bases, 7 bases remained unmatched. CDR3 size: 15 residues. The germline V gene encodes CDR1 SGHNT and CDR2 YYREEE (reference sequence). The CDR3 spells CASSLDRGVRSPLHF. The CDR3 DNA follows: TGTGCCAGCAGCTTGGACAGGGGAGTACGCTCACCCCTCCACTTT.

Ten or more counts support this clonotype. V usage is TRBV9 and J usage is TRBJ2-3, with D possibly being TRBD1 (6 bases). CDR1 and CDR2 from the germline V gene are SGDLS and YYNGEE. V shed 6 bases and J shed 3 bases, with 14 bases lying between them. The CDR3 length is 14 residues. The CDR3 loop is CASTGHRITDTQYF. CDR3 bases: TGTGCCAGCACGGGACACCGGATAACAGATACGCAGTATTTT. Drawing the rest from reference TRBV9 and TRBJ2-3, the complete variable domain is DSGVTQTPKHLITATGQRVTLRCSPRSGDLSVYWYQQSLDQGLQFLIQYYNGEERAKGNILERFSAQQFPDLHSELNLSSLELGDSALYFCASTGHRITDTQYFGPGTRLTVL.

This clonotype was seen only a few times. The gene calls are TRBV7-2 and TRBJ2-3, with TRBD2 matching 8 bases. The V gene end was trimmed by 5 bases and the J gene end by 2 bases; junction bases not matched to a gene: 9. Germline assignment: CDR1 SGHTA and CDR2 FQGNSA. The CDR3 is 16 amino acids. CDR3 DNA sequence: TGTGCCAGCAGCGGCCTAGGAGCGGGGGTCACAGATACGCAGTATTTT. This translates into CASSGLGAGVTDTQYF.

This clonotype has ten or more counts. This rearrangement joins TRBV9 to TRBJ2-5, with no clear D. V shed 0 bases and J shed 0 bases, with 6 bases lying between them. The CDR3 covers 14 residues. Germline CDR1 SGDLS, CDR2 YYNGEE. The CDR3 DNA reads TGTGCCAGCAGCGTAGATGGATACCAAGAGACCCAGTACTTC. As protein: CASSVDGYQETQYF.

The V and J genes are TRBV27 and TRBJ2-1; 7 nucleotides align to TRBD2. V was pared by 7 bases and J by 9 bases, with 9 bases of the junction left unmatched. CDR3 length equals 13 residues. Looked up from germline, CDR1 is MNHEY and CDR2 is SMNVEV (reference sequence). CDR3 sequence reads: CASTFGGGGEQFF. CDR3 coding DNA: TGTGCCAGCACCTTTGGGGGGGGAGGTGAGCAGTTCTTC.

This clonotype appeared a few times. The rearrangement links TRBV7-8 to TRBJ2-6; D unresolved. The CDR3 is 16 residues long. The germline CDR1 and CDR2 sequences are SGHVS and FQNEAQ. Trimming shortened V by 2 bases and J by 4 bases, and 12 bases separated the two germline ends. The CDR3 sequence: CASSLRYGAGANVLTF. CDR3 coding DNA: TGTGCCAGCAGCTTAAGATACGGCGCAGGGGCCAACGTCCTGACTTTC.

V gene TRBV7-3 combines with J gene TRBJ2-1; possible D gene TRBD1, 6 bases. Germline V gene sequence: CDR1 SGHTA, CDR2 FQGTGA. Trimming took 4 bases from V and 1 from J, leaving 11 bases between them. The CDR3 loop spans 15 amino acids. Here the CDR3 DNA reads TGTGCCAGCAGCTACGACAGGAGATCCTACAATGAGCAGTTCTTC. Its protein is CASSYDRRSYNEQFF.

This clonotype was recorded a few times. The genes are TRBV28 and TRBJ2-5; 7 bases map to TRBD2. This CDR3 is built from 15 residues. V gave up 2 bases and J gave up 3 bases; unmatched junction bases: 6. Germline CDR1 reads MDHEN; CDR2 reads SYDVKM. Written as DNA, the CDR3 is TGTGCCAGCAGTTTAGGATACGCGGGGGAAGAGACCCAGTACTTC. Protein product: CASSLGYAGEETQYF.